Following are 13 T cell receptor beta chains from one sample sequenced in a study of cytomegalovirus exposure and HLA in healthy donors. It was with 60 Vbeta and 13 Jbeta primers that the PCR ran. Produced via immunoSEQ multiplex PCR; TCRdb's table is partial and in-frame only. The sample has 200,000 to 250,000 clones; approximately 70% are singletons. What was sequenced was PBMCs. The receptors come from a man aged 40-49 years in good health and CMV-seropositive.

This sequence joins TRBV28 and TRBJ1-4; TRBD1 aligns across 7 bases. V shed 6 bases, J shed 7 bases, and the junction held 8 bases outside the gene matches. The length of the CDR3 is 14 residues. Germline V CDR1 and CDR2: MDHEN, SYDVKM. Written as DNA, the CDR3 is TGTGCCAGCAGCCGACAGGGCGTTCGTGAAAAACTGTTTTTT. Protein sequence: CASSRQGVREKLFF.

The chain couples TRBV7-9 to TRBJ2-7; D unclear. This CDR3 has 14 residues. Trimming removed 0 bases at V and 0 bases at J, with 6 bases between. CDR1 SEHNR and CDR2 FQNEAQ come from the germline V gene (reference sequence). Here the CDR3 DNA reads TGTGCCAGCAGCTTAGCCGACAACTCCTACGAGCAGTACTTC. As protein: CASSLADNSYEQYF.

A few counts support this clone. The rearrangement uses TRBV28 and TRBJ1-1; maybe TRBD1 (5 bases). This CDR3 is 14 amino acids long. Germline V gene data show CDR1 as MDHEN and CDR2 as SYDVKM. V was pared by 2 bases and J by 4 bases, with 11 bases between. CDR3 region: CASSLKGRPTEAFF. CDR3 DNA sequence: TGTGCCAGCAGTTTAAAGGGGCGGCCCACTGAAGCTTTCTTT.

This clone has ten or more counts. The chain carries TRBV4-3 and TRBJ2-3; D remains unclear. In germline, CDR1 is LGHNA, CDR2 YSLEER. This CDR3 contains 13 residues. Trimming took 0 bases from V and 4 from J, leaving 5 bases between them. CDR3 coding DNA: TGCGCCAGCAGCCAAGATGGGCCAGATACGCAGTATTTT. It translates to CASSQDGPDTQYF.

About this clone itself: The junction shows a germline mismatch at one end, possibly a read error. DNA for the CDR3: TGTGCCAGCAGTAACCAGGGGGCTAAGTATGGCTACACCTTC. Protein sequence: CASSNQGAKYGYTF. The chain is built from TRBV6-5 and TRBJ1-2, with 8 bases matching TRBD1. Germline-derived CDR1 and CDR2 are MNHEY and SVGAGI. This CDR3 is 14 amino acids long.

This clone was detected once. The rearrangement uses TRBV21-1 and TRBJ2-7; TRBD1 is the table's D call, not checked against the DNA. TRBV21-1 is shown as a pseudogene. The CDR3 totals 18 residues. For the CDR3, the DNA is TGTGCCAGCAGCAAAGGAGACAGGGAAAAGACGCTCGGCTACGAGCAGTACTTC. As protein: CASSKGDREKTLGYEQYF.

This clone was counted only a few times. The gene calls are TRBV6-6 and TRBJ2-1; 7 bases fit TRBD2. This CDR3 comprises 14 residues. Germline trimming cut 5 bases from V and 0 bases from J; bases unmatched to any gene: 1. CDR1 MNHNY and CDR2 SVGAGI come from the germline V gene (reference sequence). CDR3 DNA: TGTGCCAGCAGTAGCGGGACCTCCTACAATGAGCAGTTCTTC. It encodes CASSSGTSYNEQFF.

The chain uses TRBV7-6 and TRBJ2-5; 9 bases fit TRBD2. The end of the DNA aligns better with TRBJ2-7, so the J call may be wrong. Germline CDR1 is SGHVS and CDR2 is FNYEAQ. The CDR3 is 16 amino acids. Here the CDR3 reads CASSPVASGASYEQYF. The CDR3 DNA reads as TGTGCCAGCAGCCCGGTCGCTAGCGGGGCCTCCTACGAGCAGTACTTC.

The chain is built from TRBV2 and TRBJ1-2; TRBD1 might be the D (5 bases). V dropped 6 bases and J dropped 7 bases, with 15 bases sitting between them. CDR3 length equals 13 residues. Germline lookup yields CDR1 SNHLY and CDR2 FYNNEI. DNA of the CDR3: TGTGCCAGCAGGATAGCAGGGAAGGCTGGCTACACCTTC. Encoded protein: CASRIAGKAGYTF.

A word on this clone: The same CDR3 is also encoded by other DNA sequences in this sample. The genes are TRBV29-1 and TRBJ1-1, with 7 bases that match TRBD1. Germline V gene data show CDR1 as SQVTM and CDR2 as ANQGSEA. The CDR3 consists of 13 residues. The V and J ends lost 5 bases and 1 base, in that order; junction bases with no gene match: 4. This CDR3 reads CSVSQGGNTEAFF. The CDR3, as DNA: TGCAGCGTTTCCCAGGGGGGGAACACTGAAGCTTTCTTT.

The V gene is TRBV6-1, the J gene TRBJ1-2; D gene uncertain. There are 13 residues in the CDR3. In germline, CDR1 is MNHNS, CDR2 SASEGT. V was cut by 3 bases and J by 2 bases, with 7 bases left in between. The CDR3 bases are TGTGCCAGCAGTGAGAGCGGGAACTATGGCTACACCTTC. This gives the protein CASSESGNYGYTF.

This rearrangement joins TRBV6-1 to TRBJ1-2; D gene unclear. The germline V gene has CDR1 MNHNS and CDR2 SASEGT. V was cut by 3 bases and J by 7 bases, with 12 bases left in between. The CDR3 runs to 13 residues. The CDR3 DNA sequence: TGTGCCAGCAGTGAGCCCACCCCGGGTGGCTACACCTTC. Translated: CASSEPTPGGYTF.

V usage is TRBV9 and J usage is TRBJ1-4; D gene unclear. V gave up 0 bases and J gave up 7 bases, with 10 bases separating them. The CDR3 runs 14 residues. Germline lookup yields CDR1 SGDLS and CDR2 YYNGEE. CDR3 sequence reads: CASSVEPTREKLFF. CDR3 nucleotides: TGTGCCAGCAGCGTAGAACCAACTCGTGAAAAACTGTTTTTT.